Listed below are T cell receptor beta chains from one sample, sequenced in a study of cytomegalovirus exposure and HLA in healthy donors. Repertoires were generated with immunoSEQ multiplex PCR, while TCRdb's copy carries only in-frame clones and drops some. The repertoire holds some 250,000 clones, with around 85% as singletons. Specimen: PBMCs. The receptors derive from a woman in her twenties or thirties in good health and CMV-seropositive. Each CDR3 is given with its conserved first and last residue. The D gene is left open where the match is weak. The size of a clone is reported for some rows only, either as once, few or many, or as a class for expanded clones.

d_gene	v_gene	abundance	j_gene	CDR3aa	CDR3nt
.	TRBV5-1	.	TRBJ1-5	CASSLEAGNQPQHF	TGCGCCAGCAGCTTGGAGGCAGGGAATCAGCCCCAGCATTTT
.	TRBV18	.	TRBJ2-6	CASSALQGSGANVLTF	TGTGCCAGCTCAGCATTACAGGGCTCTGGGGCCAACGTCCTGACTTTC
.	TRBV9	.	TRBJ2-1	CASSVVNNEQFF	TGTGCCAGCAGCGTAGTAAACAATGAGCAGTTCTTC
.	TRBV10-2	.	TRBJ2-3	CASSEFSPGTDTQYF	TGCGCCAGCAGTGAGTTTAGCCCGGGGACAGATACGCAGTATTTT
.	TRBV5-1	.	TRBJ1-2	CASSPGSLQLLPGYTF	TGCGCCAGCAGTCCTGGAAGCTTACAGCTTTTGCCTGGCTACACCTTC
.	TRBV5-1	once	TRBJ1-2	CASSLEGDGYTF	TGCGCCAGCAGCTTGGAGGGGGATGGCTACACCTTC
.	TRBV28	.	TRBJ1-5	CASSLGGPSNQPQHF	TGTGCCAGCAGTTTGGGCGGGCCCTCGAACCAGCCCCAGCATTTT
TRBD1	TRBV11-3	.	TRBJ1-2	CASSPGTGTYGYTF	TGTGCCAGCAGCCCCGGGACAGGGACCTATGGCTACACCTTC
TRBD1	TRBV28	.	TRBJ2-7	CASSEGGWAYEQYF	TGTGCCAGCAGTGAAGGGGGCTGGGCCTACGAGCAGTACTTC
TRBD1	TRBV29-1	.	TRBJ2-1	CSVDRGPGEQFF	TGCAGCGTTGACAGGGGGCCGGGTGAGCAGTTCTTC
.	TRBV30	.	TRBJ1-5	CAWSLGGNQPQHF	TGTGCCTGGAGCCTCGGTGGCAATCAGCCCCAGCATTTT
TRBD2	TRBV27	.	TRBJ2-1	CASSLRGTSSSYNEQFF	TGTGCCAGCAGTTTGAGAGGGACTAGCAGCTCCTACAATGAGCAGTTCTTC
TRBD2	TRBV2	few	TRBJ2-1	CASRLLAGVNEQFF	TGTGCCAGCCGACTCCTAGCGGGAGTGAATGAGCAGTTCTTC
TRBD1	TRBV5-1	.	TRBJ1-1	CASSLEPGQGAYFEAFF	TGCGCCAGCAGCTTGGAACCGGGACAGGGGGCCTACTTTGAAGCTTTCTTT
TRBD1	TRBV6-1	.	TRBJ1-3	CASRRGQTETTIYF	TGTGCCAGCAGGAGGGGACAGACGGAAACGACCATATATTTT
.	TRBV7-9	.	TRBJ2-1	CASSFGRGEQFF	TGTGCCAGCAGCTTCGGGCGGGGTGAGCAGTTCTTC
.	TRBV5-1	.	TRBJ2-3	CASSVGGAGAADTQYF	TGCGCCAGCAGCGTCGGGGGTGCCGGTGCCGCAGATACGCAGTATTTT
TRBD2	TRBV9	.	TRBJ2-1	CASRSGSGSYNEQFF	TGTGCCAGCAGGAGCGGGAGTGGATCCTACAATGAGCAGTTCTTC
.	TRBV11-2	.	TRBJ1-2	CASSLVSGPSNGYTF	TGTGCCAGCAGCTTAGTGTCAGGTCCATCGAATGGCTACACCTTC
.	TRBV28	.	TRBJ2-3	CASSLSQGGNTDTQYF	TGTGCCAGCAGTTTGTCCCAGGGTGGGAACACAGATACGCAGTATTTT
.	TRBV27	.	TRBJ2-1	CASSLLGRQVGEQFF	TGTGCCAGCAGTTTATTAGGTAGACAGGTAGGTGAGCAGTTCTTC
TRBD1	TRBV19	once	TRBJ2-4	CASAGGAKNIQYF	TGTGCCAGTGCAGGGGGAGCCAAAAACATTCAGTACTTC